This TCR beta chain is drawn from a study of blood T cell repertoires in COVID-19. Measured with immunoSEQ multiplex PCR; TCRdb has only the in-frame clones, and not every one. The repertoire has roughly 290,000 clones, more than 75% of them found once; the top ten carry about 7.8%. CDR3 size: 17 residues. Looked up from germline, CDR1 is ENHRY and CDR2 is SYGVKD. V was shortened by 1 base and J by 4 bases, with 19 bases between the two germline ends. The chain couples TRBV10-3 to TRBJ2-5; tentative D call: TRBD2 (5 bases). This sequence originates from a woman between 45 and 60 years old who had recovered from COVID-19. Sequences were obtained from peripheral blood. In DNA form, the CDR3 reads TGTGCCATCAGTGAGTTAAGGGCTAGCTCATTTTCAGAGACCCAGTACTTC. This sequence encodes CAISELRASSFSETQYF.